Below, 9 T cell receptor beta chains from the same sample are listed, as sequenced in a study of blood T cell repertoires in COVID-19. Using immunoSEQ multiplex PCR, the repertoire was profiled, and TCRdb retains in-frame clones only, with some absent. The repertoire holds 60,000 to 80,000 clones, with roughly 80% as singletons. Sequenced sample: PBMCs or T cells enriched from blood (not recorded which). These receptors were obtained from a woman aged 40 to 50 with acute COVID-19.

CDR3 amino acids: CASTRTGGYSEQYV. In nucleotides, the CDR3 is TGTGCCAGCACCCGGACAGGGGGATATTCCGAGCAGTACGTC. The chain combines TRBV28 with TRBJ2-7; the match to TRBD1 covers 10 bases. The CDR3 totals 14 residues. In germline, CDR1 is MDHEN, CDR2 SYDVKM. V shed 7 bases and J 6 bases; nucleotides not matched to a gene: 9.

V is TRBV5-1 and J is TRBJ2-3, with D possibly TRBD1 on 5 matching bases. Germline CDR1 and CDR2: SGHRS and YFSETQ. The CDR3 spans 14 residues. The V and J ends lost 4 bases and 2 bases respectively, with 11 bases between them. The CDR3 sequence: CASSQGSLTDTQYF. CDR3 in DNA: TGCGCCAGCAGCCAGGGTTCCCTCACAGATACGCAGTATTTT.

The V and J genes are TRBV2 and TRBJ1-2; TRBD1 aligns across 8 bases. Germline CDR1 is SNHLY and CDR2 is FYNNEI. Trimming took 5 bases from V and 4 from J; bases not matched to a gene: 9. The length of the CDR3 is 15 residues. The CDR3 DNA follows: TGTGCCAGCAGTCCTTCACGGACAGGGATCTATGGCTACACCTTC. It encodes CASSPSRTGIYGYTF.

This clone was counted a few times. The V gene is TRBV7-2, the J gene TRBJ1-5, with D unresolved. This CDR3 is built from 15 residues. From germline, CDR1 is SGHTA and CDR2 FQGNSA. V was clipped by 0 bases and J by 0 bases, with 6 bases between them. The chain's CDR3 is CASSLAPGSNQPQHF. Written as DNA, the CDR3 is TGTGCCAGCAGCTTAGCGCCGGGTAGCAATCAGCCCCAGCATTTT.

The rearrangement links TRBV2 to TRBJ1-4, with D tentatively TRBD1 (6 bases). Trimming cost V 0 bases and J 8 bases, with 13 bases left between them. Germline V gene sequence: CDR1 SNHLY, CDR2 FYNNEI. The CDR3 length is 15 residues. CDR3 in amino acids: CASSEAGALAEKLFF. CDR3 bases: TGTGCCAGCAGTGAAGCGGGGGCGCTGGCCGAAAAACTGTTTTTT.

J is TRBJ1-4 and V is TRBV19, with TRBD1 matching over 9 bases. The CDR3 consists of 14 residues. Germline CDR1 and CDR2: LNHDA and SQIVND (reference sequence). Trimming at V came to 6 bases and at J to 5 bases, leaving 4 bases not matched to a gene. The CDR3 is CASSPDRGNEKLFF. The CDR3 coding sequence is TGTGCCAGTAGCCCCGACAGGGGGAATGAAAAACTGTTTTTT.

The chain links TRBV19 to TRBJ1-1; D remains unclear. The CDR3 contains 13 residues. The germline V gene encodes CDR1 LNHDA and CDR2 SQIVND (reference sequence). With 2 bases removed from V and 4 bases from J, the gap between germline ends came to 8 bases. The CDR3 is CASSISRSTEAFF. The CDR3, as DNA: TGTGCCAGTAGTATATCCCGGAGCACTGAAGCTTTCTTT.

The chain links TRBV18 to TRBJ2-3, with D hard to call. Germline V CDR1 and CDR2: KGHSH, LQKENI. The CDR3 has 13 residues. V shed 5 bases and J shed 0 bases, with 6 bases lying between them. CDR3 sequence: CASSGASTDTQYF. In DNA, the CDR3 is TGTGCCAGCTCAGGAGCTAGCACAGATACGCAGTATTTT.

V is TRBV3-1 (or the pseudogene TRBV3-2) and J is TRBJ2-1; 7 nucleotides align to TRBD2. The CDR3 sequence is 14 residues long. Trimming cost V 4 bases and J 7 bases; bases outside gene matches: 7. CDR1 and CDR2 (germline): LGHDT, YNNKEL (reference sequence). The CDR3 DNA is TGTGCCAGCAGCCCCCGGGGGGAGAGGAATGAGCAGTTCTTC. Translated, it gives CASSPRGERNEQFF.